This paragraph covers one T cell receptor beta chain sequence. Its antigen is not known. V gave up 4 bases and J gave up 4 bases, with 12 bases separating them. Looked up from germline, CDR1 is SGHDT and CDR2 is YYEEEE. The CDR3 extends over 15 amino acids. This entry belongs to a study of CD8 T cells in Susac syndrome. Points from the study as a whole: The study recognized that its TCR sequencing and HLA analysis covered a relatively small number of individuals.

Random hexamers were used to reverse transcribe 0.5 to 1 ug of RNA. Each CDR3 protein is one row after TCRdb ran MiXCR on the immunoSEQ multiplex PCR reads. The data contain some 200,000 distinct CDR3 sequences, nearly 95% of them seen just once; the ten biggest clones take up 0.093%. The rearrangement links TRBV5-6 to TRBJ2-6; D is ambiguous. The TCR was taken from a human donor with multiple sclerosis. Sample: CD4+ T cells from PBMCs. CDR3 sequence reads: CASSLGLSGANVLTF. The CDR3 DNA reads TGTGCCAGCAGCCTAGGGCTCTCGGGGGCCAACGTCCTGACTTTC.